The sequence of this TCR beta chain was determined in a study of memory CD8 T cells in hepatitis C reinfection. Study at large: HCV reinfection meant a positive HCV RNA test after two negative tests at least 60 days apart. Peak reinfection sampling occurred 3 to 8 weeks after detected reinfection.

Time point noted: peak reinfection, 3 to 8 weeks after reinfection detection. No in vitro expansion preceded TCR sequencing of the sorted cells. Donors came from people who inject drugs enrolled in HEPCO, Canada. The length of the CDR3 is 17 residues. V was clipped by 1 base and J by 5 bases, with 18 bases between them. Germline V gene data show CDR1 as SGHVS and CDR2 as FQNEAQ. Method: immunoSEQ multiplex PCR; TCRdb's copy keeps in-frame clones and lacks some. The table records 2,500 to 3,000 clones, 75% to 90% of them present only once. A single count supports this clone. Sequences were obtained from naive CD8+ T cells sorted from blood. This receptor was obtained from a man aged 45 to 65 with hepatitis C virus infection. The gene calls are TRBV7-8 and TRBJ2-1, with D possibly matching TRBD1 (6 bases). In DNA form, the CDR3 reads TGTGCCAGCAGCTTAGGGACAGCCTCTTTGCTCGACAATGAGCAGTTCTTC. Translation: CASSLGTASLLDNEQFF.